What follows describes a single T cell receptor (beta chain). Its antigen remains unknown. The sample comes from a study of cytomegalovirus exposure and HLA in healthy donors. At the level of the study: A subsequent analysis reported that the 95 to 150 validation repertoires were produced on the same platform that had also been used for the 600 to 800 first-cohort repertoires. General study results and limits: Generally TCR sequences proved uncommon, though certain public TCRs appeared in numerous donors. The study flagged around 160 TCR beta chains as cytomegalovirus-associated. In vitro data verified a few CMV-associated chains as specific for CMV antigens.

The protocol was immunoSEQ multiplex PCR, while the TCRdb copy is restricted to in-frame clones and leaves out a portion. Among more than 100,000 clones listed, roughly 90% were seen once. This CDR3 has 14 amino acids. CDR1 is GTSNPN and CDR2 is SVGIG in the germline V gene (reference sequence). V shed 6 bases and J shed 5 bases, with 16 bases lying between them. The chain carries TRBV30 and TRBJ2-2; D may be TRBD1 (6 bases). Sample: PBMCs. This TCR was sampled from a man under 40 in good health and CMV-seronegative. DNA for the CDR3: TGTGCCTGCTCCGGGACACAACGGACCGGGGAGCTGTTTTTT. This translates into CACSGTQRTGELFF.